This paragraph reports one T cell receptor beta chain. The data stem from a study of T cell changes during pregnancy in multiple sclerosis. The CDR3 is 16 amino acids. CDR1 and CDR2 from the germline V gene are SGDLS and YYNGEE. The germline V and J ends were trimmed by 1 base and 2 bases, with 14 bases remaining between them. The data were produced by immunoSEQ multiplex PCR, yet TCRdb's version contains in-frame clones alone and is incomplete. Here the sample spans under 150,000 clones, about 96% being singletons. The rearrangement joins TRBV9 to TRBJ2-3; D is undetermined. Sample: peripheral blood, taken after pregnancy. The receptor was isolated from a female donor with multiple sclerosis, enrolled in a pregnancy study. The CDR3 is CASSVTPERYTDTQYF. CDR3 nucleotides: TGTGCCAGCAGCGTAACCCCTGAGAGGTACACAGATACGCAGTATTTT.